This entry lists 15 T cell receptor beta chains sequenced from one sample in a study of blood T cell repertoires in COVID-19. Profiling relied on immunoSEQ multiplex PCR, and the TCRdb table lists in-frame clones only, not all of them. The table includes around 65,000 clones, about 81% detected once. The specimen was peripheral blood. These TCRs come from a man older than 75 with acute or convalescent COVID-19.

V and J are TRBV29-1 and TRBJ1-1, with 10 bases lining up with TRBD1. CDR1 is SQVTM, CDR2 ANQGSEA, per germline. J was trimmed by 8 bases and V by 6 bases; bases with no gene match: 12. The CDR3 is made up of 14 amino acids. This CDR3 reads CSVEGGTGAVEAFF. CDR3 bases: TGCAGCGTCGAGGGTGGGACAGGGGCAGTCGAAGCTTTCTTT.

V usage is TRBV7-9 and J usage is TRBJ1-2; 9 bases map to TRBD1. J gave up 4 bases and V 2 bases, and 5 bases lay outside the gene matches. Germline CDR1 SEHNR, CDR2 FQNEAQ (reference sequence). This CDR3 comprises 15 residues. The CDR3 region is CASSLRDRAGYGYTF. The CDR3 DNA reads as TGTGCCAGCAGCTTAAGGGACAGGGCGGGCTATGGCTACACCTTC.

The genes are TRBV28 and TRBJ1-1; D is undetermined. CDR3 length: 12 residues. Trimming left V 6 bases short and J 1 base short, with 6 bases between. The V gene's germline CDR1 is MDHEN and CDR2 SYDVKM. CDR3 in amino acids: CASRPGNTEAFF. The CDR3 DNA sequence: TGTGCCAGCAGACCGGGGAACACTGAAGCTTTCTTT. The whole variable domain, remainder taken from reference TRBV28 and TRBJ1-1, is DVKVTQSSRYLVKRTGEKVFLECVQDMDHENMFWYRQDPGLGLRLIYFSYDVKMKEKGDIPEGYSVSREKKERFSLILESASTNQTSMYLCASRPGNTEAFFGQGTRLTVV.

This chain uses TRBV14 with TRBJ2-1; the D is unclear. V gave up 4 bases and J gave up 6 bases, with 7 bases separating them. Germline loops: CDR1 SGHDN, CDR2 FVKESK. The CDR3 totals 12 residues. As DNA, the CDR3 is TGTGCCAGCAGCCTTCCTCTCAATGAGCAGTTCTTC. Translating gives CASSLPLNEQFF.

V gene TRBV5-1 combines with J gene TRBJ1-2; 10 bases are a match to TRBD1. Germline CDR1 reads SGHRS; CDR2 reads YFSETQ. After removal of 2 bases from V and 6 bases from J, the junction contained 7 bases not matched to a gene. This CDR3 region has 15 residues. In DNA form, the CDR3 reads TGCGCCAGCAGCTTTTCGGGACAGGGGATCGATGGCTACACCTTC. Protein product: CASSFSGQGIDGYTF.

The V and J genes are TRBV4-1 and TRBJ2-1, with 13 bases lining up with TRBD2. With 4 bases clipped from V and 6 bases from J, the junction kept 9 bases outside the gene matches. The CDR3 is 17 residues long. The germline V gene encodes CDR1 MGHRA and CDR2 YSYEKL. Written as DNA, the CDR3 is TGCGCCAGCAGCCGTGGGACTAGCGGGATGAGTGGCAATGAGCAGTTCTTC. This sequence encodes CASSRGTSGMSGNEQFF.

This clone was detected only a few times. The genes are TRBV11-2 and TRBJ2-7, with 8 bases fitting TRBD1. This CDR3 has 15 amino acids. The J segment lost 7 bases and the V segment lost 4 bases, leaving 12 bases of the junction unmatched. Germline CDR1 SGHAT, CDR2 FQNNGV. The CDR3 is CASSSIGQGANEQYF. CDR3 DNA sequence: TGTGCCAGCAGCTCAATCGGGCAGGGGGCTAATGAGCAGTACTTC.

The rearrangement uses TRBV21-1 and TRBJ2-2; the table's D call, TRBD1, has no DNA check behind it. TRBV21-1 is termed a pseudogene. This CDR3 comprises 20 residues. Here the CDR3 DNA reads TGTGCCAGCAGCAAAGGCAAAAGGAAAGACAGACCGGTGAACACCGGGGAGCTGTTTTTT. Translation gives CASSKGKRKDRPVNTGELFF.

The gene calls are TRBV2 and TRBJ2-7; 7 positions match TRBD2. Germline CDR1 reads SNHLY; CDR2 reads FYNNEI. The length of the CDR3 is 14 residues. Trimming removed 7 bases from V and 2 bases from J; junction bases left unmatched: 8. The CDR3 sequence: CASIQTSLTYEQYF. CDR3 DNA: TGTGCCAGCATTCAGACTAGCCTTACCTACGAGCAGTACTTC.

This clone was recorded only once. The rearrangement joins TRBV11-2 to TRBJ2-1, with TRBD2 as a possible D gene (5 bases). V shed 3 bases and J shed 4 bases, with 10 bases lying between them. In germline, CDR1 is SGHAT, CDR2 FQNNGV. This CDR3 contains 14 residues. The CDR3 nucleotides read TGTGCCAGCAGCTTTGACTATTTTTACAATGAGCAGTTCTTC. Its translation: CASSFDYFYNEQFF.

The chain links TRBV5-1 to TRBJ2-1, with TRBD1 identical over 9 bases. The trim removed 2 bases at V and 3 bases at J, leaving 3 bases unmatched. This CDR3 spans 15 amino acids. Per germline, CDR1 SGHRS and CDR2 YFSETQ. The DNA for the CDR3 is TGCGCCAGCAGCTTCCGGGACAGGGTCTACAATGAGCAGTTCTTC. Residues: CASSFRDRVYNEQFF.

The gene calls are TRBV5-6 and TRBJ2-2; 9 nucleotides agree with TRBD1. Trimming removed 2 bases from V and 3 bases from J; junction bases left unmatched: 2. Germline assignment: CDR1 SGHDT and CDR2 YYEEEE. CDR3 size: 15 residues. CDR3: CASSFRDRDTGELFF. The CDR3 nucleotides are TGTGCCAGCAGCTTCCGGGACAGGGACACCGGGGAGCTGTTTTTT. Together with reference TRBV5-6 and TRBJ2-2, the CDR3 gives the full variable domain: DAGVTQSPTHLIKTRGQQVTLRCSPKSGHDTVSWYQQALGQGPQFIFQYYEEEERQRGNFPDRFSGHQFPNYSSELNVNALLLGDSALYLCASSFRDRDTGELFFGEGSRLTVL.

This clone was observed once. The chain combines TRBV5-1 with TRBJ2-4, with 15 bases identical to TRBD2. Trimming took 4 bases from V and 6 from J; bases not matched to a gene: 5. The V gene's germline CDR1 is SGHRS and CDR2 YFSETQ. The CDR3 is 16 residues long. CDR3 sequence reads: CASSIGTSGGLNIQYF. CDR3 DNA: TGCGCCAGCAGCATCGGGACTAGCGGGGGGTTAAACATTCAGTACTTC. Drawing the rest from reference TRBV5-1 and TRBJ2-4, the complete variable domain is KAGVTQTPRYLIKTRGQQVTLSCSPISGHRSVSWYQQTPGQGLQFLFEYFSETQRNKGNFPGRFSGRQFSNSRSEMNVSTLELGDSALYLCASSIGTSGGLNIQYFGAGTRLSVL.

The chain links TRBV11-2 to TRBJ2-1; 12 bases align to TRBD2. The CDR3 is 19 amino acids. The germline V gene encodes CDR1 SGHAT and CDR2 FQNNGV. V was clipped by 1 base and J by 6 bases; unmatched bases: 13. The CDR3 DNA sequence: TGTGCCAGCAGCTTAGTTAGGCGATCTAGCGGGAGGGAACCCAATGAGCAGTTCTTC. The encoded protein is CASSLVRRSSGREPNEQFF.

The chain couples TRBV5-1 to TRBJ2-7, with 15 nucleotides matching TRBD2. CDR3 length: 17 residues. Germline assignment: CDR1 SGHRS and CDR2 YFSETQ. Trimming took 7 bases from V and 1 from J; bases not matched to a gene: 9. CDR3 nucleotides: TGCGCCAGCGGATCGGGACTAGCGGGAGGAGGGTCCTACGAGCAGTACTTC. Protein: CASGSGLAGGGSYEQYF.